Shown below are 10 T cell receptor beta chains from a single sample sequenced in a study of shared clonotypes between healthy human individuals. Clones were sequenced by immunoSEQ multiplex PCR, and TCRdb holds only the in-frame ones, with some missing. The table shows over a million clones, with roughly 96% occurring only once. Sequenced input: naive CD4+ T cells sorted from blood. Subset noted: CD45RA+ positively selected. These receptor sequences come from a man younger than 45 in good health.

V usage is TRBV7-9 and J usage is TRBJ1-4; possible D gene TRBD1, 6 bases. Germline-derived CDR1 and CDR2 are SEHNR and FQNEAQ (reference sequence). The V gene lost 7 bases and the J gene lost 3 bases, with 9 bases spanning the gap. The CDR3 contains 13 residues. The CDR3 is CASTQGSNEKLFF. CDR3 nucleotide sequence: TGTGCCAGCACCCAGGGGTCTAATGAAAAACTGTTTTTT. Together with reference TRBV7-9 and TRBJ1-4, the CDR3 gives the full variable domain: DTGVSQNPRHKITKRGQNVTFRCDPISEHNRLYWYRQTLGQGPEFLTYFQNEAQLEKSRLLSDRFSAERPKGSFSTLEIQRTEQGDSAMYLCASTQGSNEKLFFGSGTQLSVL.

V is TRBV11-1 and J is TRBJ2-7, with D maybe TRBD2 (5 bases). Trimming pared 5 bases from V and 2 bases from J, leaving 10 bases between. Germline-derived CDR1 and CDR2 are SGHAT and FQDESV (reference sequence). The CDR3 totals 13 residues. The CDR3 spells CASSLSGTYEQYF. In DNA form, the CDR3 reads TGTGCCAGCAGCCTTTCGGGGACCTACGAGCAGTACTTC.

The chain uses TRBV4-3 and TRBJ2-1; 10 bases map to TRBD2. The CDR3 totals 16 residues. Germline CDR1 reads LGHNA; CDR2 reads YSLEER. V dropped 6 bases and J dropped 4; count of bases not matched to a gene: 9. The CDR3 DNA is TGCGCCAGCAGTCGAACAGCGGGAGGGCCTTACAATGAGCAGTTCTTC. It specifies CASSRTAGGPYNEQFF.

V and J are TRBV5-6 and TRBJ2-7; 12 bases align to TRBD2. Germline V gene sequence: CDR1 SGHDT, CDR2 YYEEEE. The CDR3 runs to 15 residues. The V gene end was trimmed by 5 bases and the J gene end by 6 bases; junction bases not matched to a gene: 9. CDR3 nucleotides: TGTGCCAGCAGACTGACTAGCGGGAGTTATGGCGAGCAGTACTTC. Amino acid sequence: CASRLTSGSYGEQYF.

The chain has TRBV5-1 and TRBJ2-7; 8 bases line up with TRBD1. The CDR3 runs to 15 residues. Germline trimming cut 3 bases from V and 3 bases from J; bases unmatched to any gene: 8. The germline V gene has CDR1 SGHRS and CDR2 YFSETQ. CDR3 sequence (DNA): TGCGCCAGCAGCTCACTTTCGACAGGGGACTACGAGCAGTACTTC. Translating it yields CASSSLSTGDYEQYF.

This clone was counted between two and nine times. V and J are TRBV5-1 and TRBJ1-2; D not certain. Germline V lookup: CDR1 SGHRS, CDR2 YFSETQ. This CDR3 comprises 18 residues. V was clipped by 2 bases and J by 3 bases, with 23 bases between them. The CDR3 spells CASSFRPPKGPRDYGYTF. The DNA of the CDR3 is TGCGCCAGCAGCTTCCGTCCTCCTAAGGGTCCTCGGGACTATGGCTACACCTTC.

The chain joins TRBV7-9 to TRBJ2-3; D may be TRBD1 or TRBD2 (6 bases each). V was pared by 4 bases and J by 2 bases, with 16 bases between. The CDR3 loop spans 16 amino acids. Germline assignment: CDR1 SEHNR and CDR2 FQNEAQ (reference sequence). The chain's CDR3 is CASSSRGGRATDTQYF. The CDR3 nucleotides are TGTGCCAGCAGCTCTAGAGGGGGGCGAGCCACAGATACGCAGTATTTT.

CDR3 protein: CASSQEGGTGGYEQYF. The CDR3 coding sequence is TGCGCCAGCAGCCAAGAAGGGGGGACAGGGGGTTACGAGCAGTACTTC. The rearrangement links TRBV4-3 to TRBJ2-7; 11 bases fit TRBD1. In germline, CDR1 is LGHNA, CDR2 YSLEER. The CDR3 runs to 16 residues. Unmatched junction bases numbered 5, after V lost 0 bases and J lost 4 bases.

The rearrangement uses TRBV10-2 and TRBJ2-3; D is ambiguous. Per the germline V gene, CDR1 is WSHSY and CDR2 is SAAADI. The CDR3 extends over 15 amino acids. The V end lost 5 bases, the J end lost 0 bases, and 12 bases lay between the germline ends. CDR3 DNA: TGCGCCAGCAGTCGTGCACACTCAAGCACAGATACGCAGTATTTT. It encodes CASSRAHSSTDTQYF.

The rearrangement joins TRBV9 to TRBJ2-3; 14 nucleotides line up with TRBD2. The CDR3 loop spans 15 amino acids. Per germline, CDR1 SGDLS and CDR2 YYNGEE. Unmatched junction bases numbered 3, after V lost 5 bases and J lost 4 bases. The CDR3 here is CASRRLAGGPDTQYF. CDR3 in DNA: TGTGCCAGCAGACGACTAGCGGGAGGGCCAGATACGCAGTATTTT. The complete variable domain, with remaining parts taken from reference TRBV9 and TRBJ2-3, reads DSGVTQTPKHLITATGQRVTLRCSPRSGDLSVYWYQQSLDQGLQFLIQYYNGEERAKGNILERFSAQQFPDLHSELNLSSLELGDSALYFCASRRLAGGPDTQYFGPGTRLTVL.